The T cell receptor beta chain described here comes from a study of cytomegalovirus exposure and HLA in healthy donors. Study-level results: Cytomegalovirus-associated TCR beta chains were listed, numbering 150 to 200. According to a subsequent analysis, TCR clusters identified in the first cohort showed a tendency to co-occur across the approximately 130 validation repertoires. In vitro, a few CMV-associated chains proved specific for CMV antigens. Most TCR sequences were uncommon, yet certain public TCRs appeared in many donors.

A single count supports this clone. Antigen unknown. Data came from immunoSEQ multiplex PCR; TCRdb stores just in-frame clones and leaves some out. The table has fewer than 250,000 clones, over 80% seen once; the top ten hold around 5.6%. The CDR3 totals 15 residues. Germline CDR1 is MNHNS and CDR2 is SASEGT. Trimming took off 6 bases at V and 6 bases at J, with 18 bases between the two ends. The source material was PBMCs. This clonotype was obtained from a woman aged 18-29 years in good health and CMV-seronegative. J is TRBJ2-1 and V is TRBV6-1, with TRBD2 as a possible D gene (6 bases). CDR3 sequence reads: CASRLGLGVANEQFF. The CDR3 bases are TGTGCCAGCAGGCTGGGACTCGGAGTCGCCAATGAGCAGTTCTTC.